This is a list of T cell receptor beta chains from one sample in a study of regulatory T cells in long-lasting Graves disease. TCRdb reprocessed the multiplex PCR reads via MiXCR and lists one record per CDR3 protein. The table lists a few hundred thousand distinct CDR3 sequences, 20% to 30% of them singletons. Sequenced here: peripheral blood mononuclear cells (PBMCs), sampled when the disease was refractory, from a patient treated with antithyroid drugs. These TCRs come from a female donor with Graves disease. Each CDR3 is given with its conserved first and last residue. The D gene is left open where the match is weak. Clone sizes are given selectively: once, few, many, or a class where the clone is expanded.

V gene	clone size	J gene	CDR3 length	D gene	CDR3 protein	CDR3 DNA
TRBV5-1	NA	TRBJ2-7	15	TRBD2	CASSLWGGSEYEQYF	TGCGCCAGCAGCCTTTGGGGCGGGAGCGAATACGAGCAGTACTTC
TRBV2	many	TRBJ2-2	14	TRBD1	CATGGQGHTGELFF	TGTGCCACCGGGGGACAGGGGCACACCGGGGAGCTGTTTTTT
TRBV11-3	NA	TRBJ2-1	17	TRBD2	CASSLGGLAGVSNEQFF	TGTGCCAGCAGCTTAGGGGGACTAGCGGGAGTGAGCAATGAGCAGTTCTTC
TRBV6-1	few	TRBJ1-5	15	NA	CASSEAGGPGQPQHF	TGTGCCAGCAGTGAAGCGGGGGGTCCCGGGCAGCCCCAGCATTTT
TRBV25-1	NA	TRBJ2-2	13	NA	CASSGSWAGELFF	TGTGCCAGCAGTGGATCGTGGGCCGGGGAGCTGTTTTTT
TRBV7-9	once	TRBJ2-2	15	TRBD1	CASSKATGGTGELFF	TGTGCCAGCAGCAAAGCGACAGGGGGCACCGGGGAGCTGTTTTTT
TRBV12-3/TRBV12-4	few	TRBJ2-7	15	TRBD1	CASSSTGGMPYEQYF	TGTGCCAGCAGTTCGACAGGGGGCATGCCCTACGAGCAGTACTTC
TRBV7-3	few	TRBJ1-4	18	NA	CASSLRSTSHATNEKLFF	TGTGCCAGCAGCTTAAGGTCAACTTCTCATGCAACTAATGAAAAACTGTTTTTT
TRBV6-1	many	TRBJ1-5	13	TRBD1	CAIDRDSNQPQHF	TGTGCCATCGACAGGGACAGCAATCAGCCCCAGCATTTT
TRBV13	many	TRBJ2-5	15	TRBD1	CASSYQTGERETQYF	TGTGCCAGCAGCTACCAGACAGGGGAGAGAGAGACCCAGTACTTC
TRBV11-2	many	TRBJ1-1	15	NA	CASSRGGTGNTEAFF	TGTGCCAGCTCTCGCGGGGGGACGGGGAACACTGAAGCTTTCTTT
TRBV11-1	NA	TRBJ2-1	17	TRBD2	CASSVASGLAGVNEQFF	TGTGCCAGCAGCGTAGCTTCGGGACTAGCGGGAGTAAATGAGCAGTTCTTC
TRBV5-1	NA	TRBJ1-1	11	NA	CASRGQSEAFF	TGCGCCAGCAGAGGACAGAGTGAAGCTTTCTTT
TRBV9	NA	TRBJ2-4	15	TRBD2	CASSEGTSQLDIQYF	TGTGCCAGCAGCGAAGGGACTAGCCAGCTCGACATTCAGTACTTC
TRBV14	NA	TRBJ1-3	16	NA	CASSYADVLLGNTIYF	TGTGCCAGCAGCTATGCGGACGTTCTACTTGGAAACACCATATATTTT
TRBV7-8	few	TRBJ2-7	16	NA	CASSLVPWDPGYEQYF	TGTGCCAGCAGCTTAGTCCCGTGGGACCCTGGGTACGAGCAGTACTTC
TRBV20-1	many	TRBJ1-2	15	TRBD1	CSARDAGQGTYGYTF	TGCAGTGCTAGAGATGCGGGACAGGGGACCTATGGCTACACCTTC
TRBV6-1	many	TRBJ2-7	15	TRBD2	CASSVSAGVGYEQYF	TGTGCCAGCAGTGTTTCAGCGGGAGTAGGATACGAGCAGTACTTC
TRBV5-1	few	TRBJ2-2	14	TRBD1	CASRKTGLAGELFF	TGCGCCAGCAGAAAGACAGGGTTAGCCGGGGAGCTGTTTTTT
TRBV7-8	NA	TRBJ2-6	18	NA	CASSVTPVGQGGANVLTF	TGTGCCAGCAGCGTTACTCCCGTTGGGCAGGGAGGGGCCAACGTCCTGACTTTC
TRBV24-1	few	TRBJ2-2	16	NA	CATSDGGTGSTGELFF	TGTGCCACCAGTGATGGGGGAACAGGGAGCACCGGGGAGCTGTTTTTT
TRBV7-2	few	TRBJ1-2	13	NA	CASSLASHYGYTF	TGTGCCAGCAGCCTAGCTTCTCACTATGGCTACACCTTC
TRBV27	few	TRBJ1-1	12	NA	CASSRPGIEAFF	TGTGCCAGCAGTCGACCTGGAATCGAAGCTTTCTTT
TRBV7-3	NA	TRBJ1-2	14	TRBD1	CASSPDRGQDGYTF	TGTGCCAGCAGCCCAGACAGGGGGCAAGATGGCTACACCTTC
TRBV6-6	many	TRBJ2-7	17	TRBD2	CASSYSISSGESYEQYF	TGTGCCAGCAGTTACTCGATCTCTAGCGGGGAGTCCTACGAGCAGTACTTC
TRBV29-1	many	TRBJ1-2	15	TRBD1	CSVRTGQGRNYGYTF	TGCAGCGTTAGAACCGGACAGGGACGGAACTATGGCTACACCTTC
TRBV7-3	many	TRBJ2-7	14	NA	CASSLSEGGSEQYF	TGTGCCAGCAGCTTAAGTGAGGGCGGCAGCGAGCAGTACTTC
TRBV2	many	TRBJ1-1	14	NA	CASSVGPRGTEAFF	TGTGCCAGCAGTGTCGGTCCCCGGGGCACTGAAGCTTTCTTT
TRBV12-5	once	TRBJ2-5	13	NA	CASGLVLPETQHF	TGTGCTAGTGGTTTGGTTCTGCCTGAGACCCAGCACTTC
TRBV29-1	NA	TRBJ2-7	14	TRBD1	CSVDGVQGADGQYF	TGCAGCGTTGATGGAGTCCAGGGGGCCGACGGGCAGTACTTC
TRBV6-1	few	TRBJ1-1	16	NA	CASSEAIAGLTGEAFF	TGTGCCAGCAGTGAAGCAATCGCAGGGCTTACCGGTGAAGCTTTCTTT
TRBV3-1	few	TRBJ2-7	14	TRBD2	CASSQRLAGYEQYF	TGTGCCAGCAGCCAGCGGCTAGCGGGGTACGAGCAGTACTTC
TRBV5-6	NA	TRBJ2-5	14	TRBD1	CASSTDRVPETQYF	TGTGCCAGCAGCACCGACAGGGTCCCAGAGACCCAGTACTTC
TRBV2	once	TRBJ2-7	14	NA	CASSEESGAYEQYF	TGTGCCAGCAGTGAAGAATCGGGCGCCTACGAGCAGTACTTC
TRBV20-1	NA	TRBJ1-2	13	TRBD1	CSARSPGGLGYTF	TGCAGTGCTAGATCCCCAGGGGGTTTGGGCTACACCTTC
TRBV19	NA	TRBJ1-2	14	NA	CASSKGDINYGYTF	TGTGCCAGTAGTAAGGGGGATATTAACTATGGCTACACCTTC
TRBV5-6	NA	TRBJ2-3	17	NA	CASSLEFGRGPAGTQYF	TGTGCCAGCAGCTTGGAGTTCGGCAGGGGACCAGCAGGTACGCAGTATTTT
TRBV9	few	TRBJ2-6	15	NA	CASSVLGSGANVLTF	TGTGCCAGCAGCGTACTGGGGTCTGGTGCCAACGTCCTGACTTTC
TRBV9	few	TRBJ1-6	15	TRBD1	CASSGQGSDNSPLHF	TGTGCCAGCAGCGGACAGGGGTCCGATAATTCACCCCTCCACTTT
TRBV12-3/TRBV12-4	many	TRBJ2-7	17	TRBD1	CASSLDSGQGADYEQYF	TGTGCCAGCAGTTTAGACTCGGGACAGGGGGCGGACTACGAGCAGTACTTC
TRBV19	NA	TRBJ1-5	15	NA	CASSMKGLVNQPQHF	TGTGCCAGTAGTATGAAGGGATTGGTCAATCAGCCCCAGCATTTT
TRBV27	few	TRBJ1-5	16	NA	CASSLSPIYSNQPQHF	TGTGCCAGCAGTTTAAGCCCGATTTATAGCAATCAGCCCCAGCATTTT
TRBV19	NA	TRBJ1-1	15	NA	CASSTRQVMNTEAFF	TGTGCCAGTAGTACGAGACAGGTGATGAACACTGAAGCTTTCTTT
TRBV20-1	few	TRBJ1-1	12	TRBD1	CSAIRQGTEAFF	TGCAGTGCTATTAGACAGGGCACTGAAGCTTTCTTT
TRBV6-1	few	TRBJ1-1	13	TRBD1	CASRAGQGTEAFF	TGTGCCAGCAGGGCAGGACAGGGCACTGAAGCTTTCTTT
TRBV6-2/TRBV6-3	NA	TRBJ2-3	16	TRBD2	CASSYASGSSIPTQYF	TGTGCCAGCAGCTATGCTAGCGGGAGCTCTATTCCTACGCAGTATTTT
TRBV7-2	many	TRBJ2-7	15	TRBD2	CASSSPLAGEYEQYF	TGTGCCAGCAGCTCCCCACTAGCGGGAGAGTACGAGCAGTACTTC
TRBV20-1	NA	TRBJ1-2	14	NA	CSARGRRSAYGYTF	TGCAGTGCTAGAGGGCGCAGGAGCGCCTATGGCTACACCTTC
TRBV2	few	TRBJ1-2	13	TRBD1	CASSETGDYGYTF	TGTGCCAGCAGCGAGACAGGGGACTATGGCTACACCTTC
TRBV10-3	few	TRBJ1-2	12	NA	CAISEQGRGYTF	TGTGCCATCAGTGAGCAGGGCAGGGGCTACACCTTC
TRBV20-1	NA	TRBJ2-5	16	TRBD2	CSAMIAGVGWGETQYF	TGCAGTGCTATGATCGCGGGAGTGGGATGGGGAGAGACCCAGTACTTC
TRBV7-9	NA	TRBJ2-1	12	NA	CASSLFETEQFF	TGTGCCAGCAGCTTATTTGAGACTGAGCAGTTCTTC
TRBV9	few	TRBJ2-7	20	TRBD2	CASSLTTGTSGTSGSYEQYF	TGTGCCAGCAGCCTAACCACCGGGACTAGCGGGACCTCGGGATCCTACGAGCAGTACTTC
TRBV12-3/TRBV12-4	NA	TRBJ2-2	16	TRBD1	CASSGKGQGNTGELFF	TGTGCCAGCAGTGGCAAGGGACAGGGAAACACCGGGGAGCTGTTTTTT
TRBV12-5	many	TRBJ1-1	16	NA	CASAPTRAGRHTEAFF	TGTGCTAGTGCCCCGACACGGGCAGGCCGACACACTGAAGCTTTCTTT
TRBV27	many	TRBJ2-7	14	NA	CASRGGHGSYEQYF	TGTGCCAGCAGGGGCGGGCACGGATCCTACGAGCAGTACTTC
TRBV9	NA	TRBJ1-2	14	TRBD1	CASSFPGQAYGYTF	TGTGCCAGCAGCTTTCCGGGACAGGCCTATGGCTACACCTTC
TRBV6-5	NA	TRBJ2-7	17	TRBD2	CASSYYGLAGGHYEQYF	TGTGCCAGCAGTTACTACGGTCTAGCGGGAGGGCACTACGAGCAGTACTTC
TRBV19	NA	TRBJ1-1	15	TRBD1	CASSMNNRGAYEAFF	TGTGCCAGTAGTATGAATAACAGGGGGGCGTATGAAGCTTTCTTT
TRBV7-2	many	TRBJ1-4	15	NA	CASSLAQGGNEKLFF	TGTGCCAGCAGCTTAGCACAGGGCGGAAATGAAAAACTGTTTTTT